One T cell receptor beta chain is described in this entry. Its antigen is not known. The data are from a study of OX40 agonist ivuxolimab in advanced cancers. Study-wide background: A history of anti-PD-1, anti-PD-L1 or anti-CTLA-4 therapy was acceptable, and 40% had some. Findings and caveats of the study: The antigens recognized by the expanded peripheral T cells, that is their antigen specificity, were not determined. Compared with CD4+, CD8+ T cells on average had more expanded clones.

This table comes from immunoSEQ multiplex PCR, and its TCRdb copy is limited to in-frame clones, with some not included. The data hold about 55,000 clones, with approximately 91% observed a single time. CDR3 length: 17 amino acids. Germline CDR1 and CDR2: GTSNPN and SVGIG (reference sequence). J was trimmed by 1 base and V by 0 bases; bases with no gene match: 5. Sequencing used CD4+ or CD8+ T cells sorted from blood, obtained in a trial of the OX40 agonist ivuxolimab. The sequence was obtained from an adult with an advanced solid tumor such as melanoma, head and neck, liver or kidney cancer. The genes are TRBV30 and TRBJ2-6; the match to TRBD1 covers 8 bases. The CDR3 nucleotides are TGTGCCTGGAGTGTTGGGGACAGGATTTCTGGGGCCAACGTCCTGACTTTC. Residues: CAWSVGDRISGANVLTF. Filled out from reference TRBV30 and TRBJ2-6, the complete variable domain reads SQTIHQWPATLVQPVGSPLSLECTVEGTSNPNLYWYRQAAGRGLQLLFYSVGIGQISSEVPQNLSASRPQDRQFILSSKKLLLSDSGFYLCAWSVGDRISGANVLTFGAGSRLTVL.